This TCR beta chain was sequenced in a study of T cell repertoires in cytomegalovirus infection. Background on the study: CMV epitopes in the study were HLA-C-restricted (recently identified) and HLA-B-restricted (well studied). Matching HLA type, along with CMV infection, was indicated by public TCR beta signatures. Whole-study findings and limits: Ex vivo, HLA-C-restricted CMV-specific TCR beta clonotypes prevailed over the rest of the response.

Germline V gene data show CDR1 as MDHEN and CDR2 as SYDVKM. The CDR3 contains 15 residues. The V end lost 5 bases, the J end lost 0 bases, and 10 bases lay between the germline ends. This clonotype occurred many times. Its antigen remains unidentified. TCRdb recomputed calls from the reads with MiXCR, one row per CDR3 protein. In the table there are about 890,000 distinct CDR3 sequences, 25% to 40% of which are singletons. This clonotype was sampled from a human donor in good health (CMV status not recorded). Some clones in this sample may be carry-over from other donors' samples. The sample here was cultured CD8+ T cells from PBMCs, taken from culture after CMV antigen stimulation. The rearrangement uses TRBV28 and TRBJ1-4; maybe TRBD1 (5 bases). CDR3 nucleotides: TGTGCCAGCAGTCATGACAGCGCAACTAATGAAAAACTGTTTTTT. Amino acid sequence: CASSHDSATNEKLFF. The variable domain in full, with the rest retrieved from reference TRBV28 and TRBJ1-4, is DVKVTQSSRYLVKRTGEKVFLECVQDMDHENMFWYRQDPGLGLRLIYFSYDVKMKEKGDIPEGYSVSREKKERFSLILESASTNQTSMYLCASSHDSATNEKLFFGSGTQLSVL.